This TCR beta chain was obtained from a study of control samples from healthy donors and cancer patients. Data came from immunoSEQ multiplex PCR; TCRdb stores just in-frame clones and leaves some out. The sample contains about 55,000 clones, about 96% of which appear only once. Germline V lookup: CDR1 MNHEY, CDR2 SMNVEV (reference sequence). V lost 9 bases to trimming and J lost 3 bases, with 21 bases between them. The CDR3 totals 15 residues. The clonotype originates from a woman between 18 and 29 years old in good health. The sample was blood. The rearrangement joins TRBV27 to TRBJ2-7; either TRBD1 or TRBD2 may fit D (5 bases each). This CDR3 reads CASFPRGFGGYEQYF. CDR3 coding DNA: TGTGCCAGTTTTCCGCGCGGGTTTGGGGGCTACGAGCAGTACTTC.